This T cell receptor (beta chain) was identified during a study of T cells in localized non-small cell lung cancer. The method was immunoSEQ multiplex PCR; TCRdb's version includes in-frame clones alone and lacks a portion of them. The sample holds fewer than 30,000 clones; about 90% are singletons and the top ten take roughly 0.99%. Between the trimmed V and J ends, which lost 6 bases and 6 bases, there was a span of 17 bases. The germline gives CDR1 LNHDA, CDR2 SQIVND (reference sequence). The CDR3 is made up of 14 amino acids. General study findings and limits: Higher T cell density in the blood was associated with longer overall survival, whereas higher adjacent-lung clonality associated with shorter survival.

About this clone itself: Its antigen is not identified.

The V call is TRBV19, the J call TRBJ1-1; perhaps TRBD1 as D (5 bases). Sample: peripheral blood, taken before any cancer treatment. The receptor was isolated from a woman between 40 and 69 years old with stage I lung adenocarcinoma. CDR3 residues: CASSYGRRGSEAFF. The CDR3 DNA is TGTGCCAGTAGCTACGGCCGTAGGGGCTCTGAAGCTTTCTTT. The full variable domain, completed using reference TRBV19 and TRBJ1-1, is DGGITQSPKYLFRKEGQNVTLSCEQNLNHDAMYWYRQDPGQGLRLIYYSQIVNDFQKGDIAEGYSVSREKKESFPLTVTSAQKNPTAFYLCASSYGRRGSEAFFGQGTRLTVV.